This record concerns one T cell receptor beta chain sequence. Antigen: not known. Germline CDR1 is SGHRS and CDR2 is YFSETQ. Unmatched junction bases numbered 6, after V lost 3 bases and J lost 3 bases. There are 14 residues in the CDR3. This entry comes from a study of beta chain features in type 1 diabetes. Overall study findings and caveats: The similarity of naive, central memory and Treg TCRB repertoires appeared greater among patients than among healthy donors.

CD4+ cells of the naive, central memory, regulatory and stem cell-like memory types were sorted via CD45RO/CCR7/CD25/CD127/CD95/CD27. Expressed TCRB transcripts were sequenced because the isolated RNA had all been reverse transcribed beforehand. Sequencing was performed with immunoSEQ multiplex PCR; in TCRdb, only in-frame clones are kept and a portion is missing. The data show about 360,000 clones, about 12% seen once. The V call is TRBV5-1, the J call TRBJ2-7, with 7 bases lining up with TRBD1. The sample comprised naive CD4+ T cells from blood. This clonotype was obtained from a man younger than 35 in good health. The CDR3 region is CASSSTGTDYEQYF. The CDR3 DNA reads TGCGCCAGCAGCTCAACCGGGACAGACTACGAGCAGTACTTC.